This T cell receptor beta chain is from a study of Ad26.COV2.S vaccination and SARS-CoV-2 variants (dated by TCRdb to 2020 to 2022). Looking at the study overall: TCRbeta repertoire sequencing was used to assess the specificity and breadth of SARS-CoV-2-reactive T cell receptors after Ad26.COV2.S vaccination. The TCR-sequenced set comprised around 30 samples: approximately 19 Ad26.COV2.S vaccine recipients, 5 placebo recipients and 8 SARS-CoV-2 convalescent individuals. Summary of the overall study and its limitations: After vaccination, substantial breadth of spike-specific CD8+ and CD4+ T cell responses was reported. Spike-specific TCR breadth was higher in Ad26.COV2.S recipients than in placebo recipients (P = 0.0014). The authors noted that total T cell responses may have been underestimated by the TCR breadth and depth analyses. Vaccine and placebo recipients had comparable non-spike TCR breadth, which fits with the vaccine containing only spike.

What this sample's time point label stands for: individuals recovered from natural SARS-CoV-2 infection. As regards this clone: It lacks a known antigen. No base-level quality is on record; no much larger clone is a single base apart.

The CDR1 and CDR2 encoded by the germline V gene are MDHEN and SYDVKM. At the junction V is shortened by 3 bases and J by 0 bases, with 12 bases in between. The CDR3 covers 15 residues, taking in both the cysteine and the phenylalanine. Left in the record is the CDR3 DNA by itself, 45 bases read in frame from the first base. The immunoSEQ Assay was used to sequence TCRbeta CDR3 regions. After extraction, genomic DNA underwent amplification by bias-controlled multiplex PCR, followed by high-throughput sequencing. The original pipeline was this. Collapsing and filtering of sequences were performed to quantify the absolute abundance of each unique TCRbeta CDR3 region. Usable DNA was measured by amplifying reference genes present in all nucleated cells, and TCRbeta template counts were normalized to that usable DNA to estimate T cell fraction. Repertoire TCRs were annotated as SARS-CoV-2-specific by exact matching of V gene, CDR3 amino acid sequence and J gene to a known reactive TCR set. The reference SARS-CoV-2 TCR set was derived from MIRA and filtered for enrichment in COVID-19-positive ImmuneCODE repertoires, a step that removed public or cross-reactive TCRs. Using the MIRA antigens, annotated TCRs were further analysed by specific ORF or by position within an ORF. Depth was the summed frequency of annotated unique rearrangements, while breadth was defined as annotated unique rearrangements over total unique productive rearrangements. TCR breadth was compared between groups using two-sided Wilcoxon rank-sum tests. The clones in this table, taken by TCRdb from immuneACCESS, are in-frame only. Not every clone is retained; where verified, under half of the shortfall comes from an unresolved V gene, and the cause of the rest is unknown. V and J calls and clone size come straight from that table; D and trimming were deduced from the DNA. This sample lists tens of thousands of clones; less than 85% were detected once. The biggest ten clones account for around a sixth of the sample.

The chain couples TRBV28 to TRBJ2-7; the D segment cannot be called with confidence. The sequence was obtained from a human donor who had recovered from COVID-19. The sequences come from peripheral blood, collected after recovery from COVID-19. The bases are TGTGCCAGCAGTTTCCCCGGCGTGAGCTCCTACGAGCAGTACTTC. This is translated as CASSFPGVSSYEQYF.